This TCR beta chain stems from a study of T cells in Graves' hyperthyroidism and ophthalmopathy. As for the study in general: It was at initial diagnosis, before any treatment, that peripheral blood was collected. Broader study findings: Most thyroid clonotypes that were expanded above 0.001 also turned up in blood.

This clonotype was counted ten times or more. Its antigen is unidentified. Template material for amplifying TCR beta CDR3 regions consisted of RNA transcripts. Carried out on the TCR CDR3, a first-round RT-PCR used the HTBI primer set. TCRdb recomputed calls from the multiplex PCR reads with MiXCR, one row per CDR3 protein. Among some 510,000 distinct CDR3 sequences, around 21% were seen once, and the ten largest hold around 27%. Orbital computed tomography, thyroid ultrasound, serum thyroxine and TRAb, and clinical symptoms together informed the diagnoses. PBMCs came from more than 9 ml fresh peripheral blood. The specimen was blood. The sequence was collected from a man between 18 and 29 years old with Graves' hyperthyroidism.

DNA of the CDR3: TGTGCCAGCAGAGGACAGCAGGGTTTAGACTATGGCTACACCTTC. Its translation: CASRGQQGLDYGYTF. The gene calls are TRBV2 and TRBJ1-2; tentative D call: TRBD1 (6 bases). V was pared by 6 bases and J by 3 bases, with 17 bases between. Germline V lookup: CDR1 SNHLY, CDR2 FYNNEI. The CDR3 covers 15 residues.